These T cell receptor beta chains were read from a single sample in a study of blood T cell repertoires in COVID-19. TCRdb's copy holds only in-frame clones and misses some; the assay was immunoSEQ multiplex PCR. This sample yields 65,000 to 90,000 clones, of which 82% are seen a single time; about 3.8% belongs to the top ten. The sample was peripheral blood. Receptors originate from an older woman with acute or convalescent COVID-19. The conserved cysteine and the conserved F or W are not part of the CDR3 here. Each record gives: V gene, CDR3 protein.

TRBV21-1 ASSFGVRRHNQPQH
TRBV28 ASSLTGPNEKLF
TRBV28 ASSLQVQRMQF
TRBV29-1 SVEGDSYEQY
TRBV11-2 ASSHPAGQLLLNTEAF
TRBV19 ASSIAGQGISNQPQH
TRBV5-1 ASSAGTAGNTIY
TRBV19 ASSLELAGGSSYNEQF
TRBV7-2 ASSLDRRNQPQH
TRBV5-1 ASSLAGGMADTQY
TRBV9 ASSVGRQGRSNYGYT
TRBV10-3 AISESLQGLLEQY
TRBV19 ASSTHPQGRRQETQY
TRBV2 ATTRDLAPDTQY
TRBV19 ASRATGGADTEAF
TRBV5-6 ASSLDREAF
TRBV9 ASSVGGEDEKLF
TRBV3-1/TRBV3-2 ASSQLVAGTTDTQY
TRBV6-5 ASSYSAGQGGAF
TRBV18 ASSLGLAEKLF
TRBV9 ASSRDSPSGYLH
TRBV6-5 ASSRDRINSPLH
TRBV24-1 ATSTLDTQY
TRBV6-5 ASMTGVRQPQH
TRBV15 ATSNRDRGQPQH
TRBV7-2 ASAAQDYREEQY
TRBV30 AWAKTGGLYGYT
TRBV19 ASSIGNRGGETQY
TRBV5-1 ASSLQTGPDEQF
TRBV9 ASREGRLSTDTQY
TRBV29-1 SVDLTNTGELF
TRBV9 ASSVRDYSTGELF
TRBV6-2/TRBV6-3 ASSYLRNTEAF
TRBV7-9 ASSRPGTGSGTDTQY
TRBV5-6 ASNPTGDGNTIY
TRBV5-6 ASSLGQVSLSRGYT
TRBV14 ASSQGTPNYGYT
TRBV21-1 ASRGQGSAGNQPQH
TRBV5-1 ASRDWMGNTIY
TRBV30 ASQGRAGTEAF
TRBV5-5 ASSWTGHTDTIY
TRBV7-3 ASSSYLSGNEQF
TRBV5-6 ASSPRRLAGGYGYT
TRBV19 ASYGTMVHGYT
TRBV11-2 ASSLDGDRPASYGYT
TRBV5-1 ASSRMQGEAF
TRBV20-1 SASVSNYGYT
TRBV5-1 ASSLAGRGAPEI
TRBV5-1 ASSLSTGGSTEAF
TRBV6-5 ASILGTGYGYT
TRBV11-3 ASSLDGPGQGQETQY
TRBV10-2 ASSQRGSFGTEAF
TRBV27 ASSLGLAPGYEQY